The rows below give T cell receptor beta chains drawn from one sample of a study of post-analysis software for immune sequencing data. A single record per CDR3 protein comes from TCRdb applying MiXCR to the PCR reads. The table shows 820,000 or so distinct CDR3 sequences, with roughly 58% occurring only once. What was sequenced was blood. The origin of the receptors is a girl aged 10 to 17 with multiple sclerosis. Both conserved end residues are part of each CDR3. D genes are given only for firm matches. Size values are once, few and many counts, or a class for expanded clones, and some rows have none.

cdr3_nt | cdr3_aa | v_call | clone_size | j_call | d_call
TGTGCCAGCAGCTTAACCAGGATAGGTGAAGCTTTCTTT | CASSLTRIGEAFF | TRBV7-3 | . | TRBJ1-1 | .
TGCGCCAGTACACCCAGCGGGGGGGACACCTACGAGCAGTACTTC | CASTPSGGDTYEQYF | TRBV5-1 | . | TRBJ2-7 | TRBD2
TGTGCCAGCAGTGACAAACGACAGCTCTATAATTCACCCCTCCACTTT | CASSDKRQLYNSPLHF | TRBV14 | . | TRBJ1-6 | .
TGCAGCGTTGTAGATGGCTACGAGCAGTACTTC | CSVVDGYEQYF | TRBV29-1 | . | TRBJ2-7 | .
TGCGCCAGCAGCCCGGGACTAGCGGGAGTAGTCCATGAGCAGTTCTTC | CASSPGLAGVVHEQFF | TRBV5-1 | . | TRBJ2-1 | TRBD2
TGTGCCAGCAGTTTAACGGGTCTCTCCTACGAGCAGTACTTC | CASSLTGLSYEQYF | TRBV5-1 | few | TRBJ2-7 | .
TGTGCCACCAGCAAACCGGGACCGCCGACAGGAGAGCAGTTCTTC | CATSKPGPPTGEQFF | TRBV15 | . | TRBJ2-1 | .
TGTGCCAGCAGCGGCACAGGGGTGATGGTAGCCATTCAGTACTTC | CASSGTGVMVAIQYF | TRBV12-3/TRBV12-4 | once | TRBJ2-4 | TRBD1
TGTGCCTCCGGGACAGGGGGTCCTGAGCAGTTCTTC | CASGTGGPEQFF | TRBV15 | . | TRBJ2-1 | TRBD1
TGTGCCACCAGCAGAGCCAACTACGAGCAGTACTTC | CATSRANYEQYF | TRBV15 | few | TRBJ2-7 | .
TGCAGTGCTAGAGTCGTTTTAGCGGGGGGACCCTTTACAGATACGCAGTATTTT | CSARVVLAGGPFTDTQYF | TRBV20-1 | . | TRBJ2-3 | TRBD2
TGTGCCAGCAGCGAGGAGCGGGTGTTGGGGGTTGAGCAGTTCTTC | CASSEERVLGVEQFF | TRBV3-1 | . | TRBJ2-1 | .
TGTGCCATCAGCAGCCGGGACAGGCCTAACAATGAGCAGTTCTTC | CAISSRDRPNNEQFF | TRBV10-3 | . | TRBJ2-1 | TRBD1
TGTGCCAGCAGCTTAGCGGGGTTAGGCCCCCAGCATTTT | CASSLAGLGPQHF | TRBV7-8 | few | TRBJ1-5 | .
TGCAGTGCTAGAAGCCGCCTAGCGAAGGTCGATGAGCAGTTCTTC | CSARSRLAKVDEQFF | TRBV20-1 | . | TRBJ2-1 | .
TGCAGTGCTAGTCTGTCTAGCACAGATACGCAGTATTTT | CSASLSSTDTQYF | TRBV20-1 | . | TRBJ2-3 | .
TGTGCCAGCAGTACGAGGGGCGGGCAAGAGACCCAGTACTTC | CASSTRGGQETQYF | TRBV28 | few | TRBJ2-5 | .
TGTGCCAGCAGCCCGCAGGTTGGCACTGAAGCTTTCTTT | CASSPQVGTEAFF | TRBV11-2 | few | TRBJ1-1 | .
TGCAGCGCCGCGACTAGCGGGGGGACCTACGAGCAGTACTTC | CSAATSGGTYEQYF | TRBV29-1 | few | TRBJ2-7 | TRBD2
TGTGCCAGCAGTTTAGGGTCGGGGGTAGTCGAGACCCAGTACTTC | CASSLGSGVVETQYF | TRBV28 | few | TRBJ2-5 | .
TGTGCCACCAGCAGACACAAAGAGGGGATCTACGAGCAGTACTTC | CATSRHKEGIYEQYF | TRBV15 | . | TRBJ2-7 | .
TGTGCCAGCAGCTTTTACCTAGGGACAGGAGCCTACGAGCAGTACTTC | CASSFYLGTGAYEQYF | TRBV7-9 | . | TRBJ2-7 | TRBD1
TGTGCCAGCAGCCCCGACAGGAGAGACTATGGCTACACCTTC | CASSPDRRDYGYTF | TRBV7-9 | few | TRBJ1-2 | .
TGTGCCAGCAGGGTACGAAAACTAGCGGGTCCCGCGGCCGATACGCAGTATTTT | CASRVRKLAGPAADTQYF | TRBV2 | . | TRBJ2-3 | TRBD2
TGTGCCAGCAGCTTCGAAGGACCTTACAATGAGCAGTTCTTC | CASSFEGPYNEQFF | TRBV7-2 | . | TRBJ2-1 | .
TGTGCCAGCAGTTTTGAGGAGGGGACAGGGAGCGAGCAGTACTTC | CASSFEEGTGSEQYF | TRBV12-3/TRBV12-4 | . | TRBJ2-7 | TRBD1
TGTGCCAGCAGTTTAGAGACAGCGTTAGGGTCTGGCTACACCTTC | CASSLETALGSGYTF | TRBV12-3/TRBV12-4 | once | TRBJ1-2 | .
TGTGCCAGCACGACCGGGACAGAGGGTCAGGAGCAGTTCTTC | CASTTGTEGQEQFF | TRBV12-3/TRBV12-4 | . | TRBJ2-1 | TRBD1
TGTGCCACCGCTGAGGGGCGGGAGACCCAGTACTTC | CATAEGRETQYF | TRBV12-3/TRBV12-4 | . | TRBJ2-5 | .
TGTGCCATCAGTGACCGCGGGACAGGGGGCCAGGAGACCCAGTACTTC | CAISDRGTGGQETQYF | TRBV10-3 | . | TRBJ2-5 | TRBD1
TGTGCCAGCGTCGCCAGGTCCCTCACAGATACGCAGTATTTT | CASVARSLTDTQYF | TRBV6-1 | . | TRBJ2-3 | .
TGCGCCAGCAGCTCTATAGGACTAGCGGGAGGGCATTCCAATGAGCAGTTCTTC | CASSSIGLAGGHSNEQFF | TRBV5-1 | few | TRBJ2-1 | TRBD2
TGCGCCAGCAGCTCGGACATCAGGTCGGCAGAAGCTTTCTTT | CASSSDIRSAEAFF | TRBV5-1 | . | TRBJ1-1 | .
TGCGCCAGCAGCTTGGAGGGACAGACCTACAATGAGCAGTACTTC | CASSLEGQTYNEQYF | TRBV5-1 | . | TRBJ2-7 | TRBD1
TGCAGTGCTAGAGGGGCTAGCGGGGGATCCTACGAGCAGTACTTC | CSARGASGGSYEQYF | TRBV20-1 | . | TRBJ2-7 | TRBD2
TGTGCCAGCAGTTCGGGACCACCCCTGGACGAGCAGTTCTTC | CASSSGPPLDEQFF | TRBV12-3/TRBV12-4 | . | TRBJ2-1 | .
TGTGCCAGCAGCCCCCGTGGGGGGGACACTCCGGATGAAAAACTGTTTTTT | CASSPRGGDTPDEKLFF | TRBV7-9 | . | TRBJ1-4 | .
TGCAGTGCTAGCGGGGCACAAGAGACCCAGTACTTC | CSASGAQETQYF | TRBV20-1 | few | TRBJ2-5 | .
TGCAGCTCTGGCGGGGGGCCAACTTACAATGAGCAGTTCTTC | CSSGGGPTYNEQFF | TRBV29-1 | few | TRBJ2-1 | TRBD2
TGTGCCAGCAGCTTACCCAGCGGGAGTAGGAATGAGCAGTTCTTC | CASSLPSGSRNEQFF | TRBV7-8 | . | TRBJ2-1 | TRBD2
TGTGCCAGCGTCGGCAGGGACCATTCCGAGCAGTACTTC | CASVGRDHSEQYF | TRBV7-9 | . | TRBJ2-7 | .
TGCAGTGCTACCGAGGCGGATACGCAGTATTTT | CSATEADTQYF | TRBV20-1 | few | TRBJ2-3 | .
TGTGCCAGCAGCTTAGGACCACAGATGCAATACGAGCAGTACTTC | CASSLGPQMQYEQYF | TRBV7-9 | . | TRBJ2-7 | .
TGCAGTGCTACACCAGGAAGGGAAGGTCAGCCCCAGCATTTT | CSATPGREGQPQHF | TRBV20-1 | . | TRBJ1-5 | .
TGTGCCAGCAGCCAAGATGGACCCAGTGGGCAGAACACTGAAGCTTTCTTT | CASSQDGPSGQNTEAFF | TRBV4-2 | . | TRBJ1-1 | .
TGTGCCAGCAAGGACCCGCAAGAGACCCAGTACTTC | CASKDPQETQYF | TRBV6-1 | . | TRBJ2-5 | .
TGCGCCAGCAGCCTGACTAGCGCGACTTCACATGAGCAGTTCTTC | CASSLTSATSHEQFF | TRBV5-1 | . | TRBJ2-1 | TRBD2
TGCAGTGCTCAGCGACTGGAAAGCTCCTACGAGCAGTACTTC | CSAQRLESSYEQYF | TRBV20-1 | . | TRBJ2-7 | .
TGTGCCAGCAGCCCACCCGACTGGTACACAGATACGCAGTATTTT | CASSPPDWYTDTQYF | TRBV7-2 | . | TRBJ2-3 | .
TGTGCCAGCAGTCCCGTGGGACCGCCGGGCACCGGGGAGCTGTTTTTT | CASSPVGPPGTGELFF | TRBV28 | . | TRBJ2-2 | .
TGCGCCAGCAGCCCGGGAGGGGTGGAGCAGTTCTTC | CASSPGGVEQFF | TRBV5-1 | . | TRBJ2-1 | TRBD2
TGCAGCGTTCCGGGCTACCAGGGGGAGCAGTACTTC | CSVPGYQGEQYF | TRBV29-1 | . | TRBJ2-7 | .
TGCAGTGCTAGCAGGGACAGGGACTCCGAGCAGTACTTC | CSASRDRDSEQYF | TRBV20-1 | . | TRBJ2-7 | TRBD1
TGCAGCGTTGAACTCGGGGAGCAGTACTTC | CSVELGEQYF | TRBV29-1 | few | TRBJ2-7 | .
TGTGCCAGCTCCCCCTCGGCGTTCTACGAGCAGTACTTC | CASSPSAFYEQYF | TRBV6-2/TRBV6-3 | few | TRBJ2-7 | .